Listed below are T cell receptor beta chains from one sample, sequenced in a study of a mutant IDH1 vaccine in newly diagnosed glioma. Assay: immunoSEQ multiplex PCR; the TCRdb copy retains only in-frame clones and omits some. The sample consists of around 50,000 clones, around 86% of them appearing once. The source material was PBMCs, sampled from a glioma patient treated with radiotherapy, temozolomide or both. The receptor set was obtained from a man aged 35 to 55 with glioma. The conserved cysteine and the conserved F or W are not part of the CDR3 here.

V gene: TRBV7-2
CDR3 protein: ASSLGGSRSTDTQY

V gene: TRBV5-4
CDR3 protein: ASSPRTSVMGPSKNIQY

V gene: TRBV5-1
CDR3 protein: ASSVEGPHNEQF

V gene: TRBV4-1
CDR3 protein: ASSQGVRGPNEQY

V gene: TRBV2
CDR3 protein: ASREQGLGANVLT

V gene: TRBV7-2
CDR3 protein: ASSVPLSGGETQY

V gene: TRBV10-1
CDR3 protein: ASGRGTGSKNTGELF

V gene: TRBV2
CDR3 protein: ASRSTGETQY

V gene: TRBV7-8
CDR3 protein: ASSLGYGYEQY

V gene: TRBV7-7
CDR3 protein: ASSAGLSTGELF

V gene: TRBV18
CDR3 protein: ASSPSTDTQY

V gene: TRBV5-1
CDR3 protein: ASSLMSGSSYEQY

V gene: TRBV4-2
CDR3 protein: ASSHAQGLATDNEQF

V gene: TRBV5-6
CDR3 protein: ASSSGMTLSLDTGELF

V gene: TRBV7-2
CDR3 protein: ASSLSRETQY

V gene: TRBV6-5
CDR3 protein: ASSSHSNQPYYGYT

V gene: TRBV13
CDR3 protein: ASSLAELKNIQY

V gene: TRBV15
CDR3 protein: ATSRERQGIYEQY

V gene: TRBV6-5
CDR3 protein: ASSYSYTSYEQF

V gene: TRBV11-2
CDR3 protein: ASRPGSTTDTQY

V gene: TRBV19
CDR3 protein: ASHVCTDTQY

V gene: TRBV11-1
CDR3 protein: ASSLKGQAREKLF

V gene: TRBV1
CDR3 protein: TSSQVSSSQETQY

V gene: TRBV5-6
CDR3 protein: ASSPGTGHQPQH

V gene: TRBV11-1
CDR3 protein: ASSWDSRSSGNTIY

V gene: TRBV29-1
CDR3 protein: SASGTGNYEQY

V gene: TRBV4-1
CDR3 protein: ASSQDPHTPYEQY

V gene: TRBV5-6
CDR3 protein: ASSLESGIGEQY

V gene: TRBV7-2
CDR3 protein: ASSGPARNTGELF

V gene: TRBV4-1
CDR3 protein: ASSPGNVANTGELF

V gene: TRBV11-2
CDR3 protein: ASSFTAGGTYEQY

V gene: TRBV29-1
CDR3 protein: SVKGSQGRTDTQY

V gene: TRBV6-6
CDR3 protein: ASSYKSRS

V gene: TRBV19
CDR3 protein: ASSQRRGAAGTQY

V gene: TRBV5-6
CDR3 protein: ASRRPPASGYT

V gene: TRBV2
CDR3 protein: ASLIAGDTQY

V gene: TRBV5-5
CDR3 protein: ASSFTSGRTTDTQY

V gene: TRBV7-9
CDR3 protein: ASSSTPNYGYT

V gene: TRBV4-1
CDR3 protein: ASSQLFSGQPQH

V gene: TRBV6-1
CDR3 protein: ASSEGGAQDRGQY

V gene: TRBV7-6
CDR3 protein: ASSLAGSGNTIY

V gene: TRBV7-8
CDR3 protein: ASSFITGKGYT

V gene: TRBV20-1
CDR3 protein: SAPGQYEQY

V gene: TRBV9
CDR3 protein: ASSVTGQGRSGANVLT

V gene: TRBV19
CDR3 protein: ASVPLSASLGDTQY

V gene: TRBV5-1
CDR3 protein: ASSFFSSLTGELF

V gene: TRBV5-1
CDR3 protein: ASSWGGTSDGDTQY

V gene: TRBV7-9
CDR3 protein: ASSLGFEAF

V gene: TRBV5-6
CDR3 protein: ASSWSGTEAF

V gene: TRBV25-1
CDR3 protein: ASSRSGAKNIQY

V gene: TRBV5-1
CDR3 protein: ASSLQDREETQY

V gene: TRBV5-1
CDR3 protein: ASSLDRDGNTIY

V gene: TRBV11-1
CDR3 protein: ASRTDSPQGTEAF

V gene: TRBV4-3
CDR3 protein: ASSQVSGASYEQY

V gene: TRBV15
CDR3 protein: ATSRDGTEETQY